This T cell receptor beta chain emerged from a study of T cell changes during pregnancy in multiple sclerosis. V shed 2 bases and J shed 0 bases, with 13 bases lying between them. The CDR3 loop spans 16 amino acids. Germline CDR1 and CDR2: SGHVS and FQNEAQ. The table came from immunoSEQ multiplex PCR; TCRdb's copy has only in-frame clones and leaves some out. In the table there are about 93,000 clones, around 92% of which are singletons. Sequenced material: peripheral blood, taken after pregnancy. This sequence joins TRBV7-8 and TRBJ1-2; no definite D call. The sequence derives from a female donor with multiple sclerosis, enrolled in a pregnancy study. DNA for the CDR3: TGTGCCAGCAGCTTAACATGGCAGGCCGCTAACTATGGCTACACCTTC. It is translated as CASSLTWQAANYGYTF.